What follows is one TCR beta chain and its context. This specimen belongs to a study of cytomegalovirus exposure and HLA in healthy donors. Per germline, CDR1 MNHNS and CDR2 SASEGT. The CDR3 extends over 15 amino acids. Trimming cost V 4 bases and J 0 bases, with 7 bases left between them. The PCR contained 60 Vbeta and 13 Jbeta primers. The table came from immunoSEQ multiplex PCR; TCRdb's copy has only in-frame clones and leaves some out. The listing contains tens of thousands of clones. The sequence was collected from an older woman in good health and CMV-seropositive. The rearrangement uses TRBV6-1 and TRBJ2-6; no reliable D call. Sequencing used PBMCs. The CDR3 loop reads CASSGRLSGANVLTF. The DNA for the CDR3 is TGTGCCAGCAGTGGCAGGCTCTCTGGGGCCAACGTCCTGACTTTC.